This T cell receptor (beta chain) was retrieved from a study of cytomegalovirus exposure and HLA in healthy donors. PCR involved 60 Vbeta and 13 Jbeta primers. TCRdb keeps only in-frame clones here, not all; method: immunoSEQ multiplex PCR. The sample has 150,000 to 200,000 clones, 70% to 85% seen once. On this clone itself: Its antigen is unknown.

Study outcomes and limitations: HLA-A and HLA-B allele assignments for most subjects were reportedly predicted accurately using TCR beta sequences. Likely technical artifact: a cluster of highly shared sequence variants. TRBV6-2, TRBV6-3 and some other V segments were unresolvable in 87-base-pair reads. Later analysis indicated greater clonal expansion among HLA-associated TCR beta chains than among equally common other chains.

The length of the CDR3 is 14 residues. J gave up 4 bases and V 6 bases, and 6 bases lay outside the gene matches. The germline V gene has CDR1 KGHSH and CDR2 LQKENI. The sequence derives from a girl aged 2 to 9 in good health and CMV-seropositive. The J gene is TRBJ1-5, the V gene TRBV18, with TRBD1 identical over 7 bases. The sample taken for sequencing was PBMCs. The chain's CDR3 is CASSEGDSNQPQHF. The CDR3 bases are TGTGCCAGCTCCGAGGGGGACAGTAATCAGCCCCAGCATTTT.